This T cell receptor (beta chain) was identified during a study of regulatory T cells in long-lasting Graves disease. This clonotype has a count of ten or more. Trimming cost V 8 bases and J 6 bases; bases outside gene matches: 11. The germline V gene encodes CDR1 LNHDA and CDR2 SQIVND (reference sequence). CDR3 length: 15 amino acids. The time point: newly diagnosed GD, antithyroid drugs for less than 3 months. PBMC RNA was the source of the TCR library. Sequencing libraries for TCR beta were prepared with iRepertoire HTBI primers and Arm-PCR of CDR3 regions. Using its own MiXCR run on the multiplex PCR reads, TCRdb lists one record per CDR3 protein. The profile shows around 400,000 distinct CDR3 sequences, over 12% of them singletons. The same data also went into a second study, on T cells in Graves' hyperthyroidism and ophthalmopathy.

The chain links TRBV19 to TRBJ1-5, with 9 bases aligning to TRBD1. The sequencing used peripheral blood mononuclear cells (PBMCs), collected at new diagnosis, from a patient treated with antithyroid drugs. The sequence was obtained from a woman aged 40 to 50 with Graves disease. CDR3 residues: CASATGTGNAQPQHF. The DNA of the CDR3 is TGTGCCAGTGCCACCGGGACAGGGAACGCTCAGCCCCAGCATTTT.